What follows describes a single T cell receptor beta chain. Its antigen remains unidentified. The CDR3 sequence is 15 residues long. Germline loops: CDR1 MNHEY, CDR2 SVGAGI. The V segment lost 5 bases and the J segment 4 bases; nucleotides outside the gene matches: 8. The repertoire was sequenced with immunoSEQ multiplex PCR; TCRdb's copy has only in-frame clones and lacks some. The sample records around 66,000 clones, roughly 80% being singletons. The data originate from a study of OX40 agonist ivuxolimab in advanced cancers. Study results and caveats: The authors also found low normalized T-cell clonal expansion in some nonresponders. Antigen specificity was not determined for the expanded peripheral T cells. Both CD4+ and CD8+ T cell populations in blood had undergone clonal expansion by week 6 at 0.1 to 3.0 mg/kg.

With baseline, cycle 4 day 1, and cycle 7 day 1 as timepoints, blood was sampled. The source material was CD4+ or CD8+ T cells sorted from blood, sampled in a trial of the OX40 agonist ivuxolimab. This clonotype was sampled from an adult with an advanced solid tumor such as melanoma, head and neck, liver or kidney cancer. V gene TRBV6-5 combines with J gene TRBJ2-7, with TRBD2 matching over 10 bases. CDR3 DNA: TGTGCCAGCAGTGTTAGCGGGGGGCCCGGGTACGAGCAGTACTTC. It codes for CASSVSGGPGYEQYF.